These T cell receptor beta chains were read from a single sample in a study of blood T cell repertoires in COVID-19. Assay: immunoSEQ multiplex PCR; the TCRdb copy retains only in-frame clones and omits some. The sample yields almost 70,000 clones, about 91% seen once. Sequencing input: peripheral blood. The source of these receptors is a woman aged 65 to 85 with acute or convalescent COVID-19. Each CDR3 is given with its conserved first and last residue. The D gene is left open where the match is weak. Clone sizes are given selectively: once, few, many, or a class where the clone is expanded.

V: TRBV15; J: TRBJ2-3; size: NA; length: 15; D: NA; CDR3: CATSSPGSNTDTQYF; DNA: TGTGCCACCAGCAGTCCGGGGTCCAACACAGATACGCAGTATTTT
V: TRBV7-2; J: TRBJ2-1; size: NA; length: 15; D: TRBD2; CDR3: CASSLRSSGNNEQFF; DNA: TGTGCCAGCAGCTTAAGGAGTAGCGGGAATAATGAGCAGTTCTTC
V: TRBV10-3; J: TRBJ2-7; size: NA; length: 12; D: NA; CDR3: CAISGHNAEQYF; DNA: TGTGCCATCTCAGGGCACAACGCCGAGCAGTACTTC
V: TRBV4-3; J: TRBJ2-1; size: NA; length: 13; D: NA; CDR3: CASSQEMRNEQFF; DNA: TGCGCCAGCAGCCAAGAGATGAGGAATGAGCAGTTCTTC
V: TRBV19; J: TRBJ2-1; size: NA; length: 16; D: NA; CDR3: CASSTPERFSYNEQFF; DNA: TGTGCCAGTAGTACTCCGGAGCGGTTCTCCTACAATGAGCAGTTCTTC
V: TRBV28; J: TRBJ1-1; size: NA; length: 21; D: TRBD1; CDR3: CASSPPRRGLTVELMNTEAFF; DNA: TGTGCCAGCAGTCCCCCGCGGAGGGGGCTGACCGTTGAACTCATGAACACTGAAGCTTTCTTT
V: TRBV7-9; J: TRBJ2-1; size: NA; length: 14; D: TRBD2; CDR3: CASSPGGPYNEQFF; DNA: TGTGCCAGCAGCCCGGGGGGGCCTTACAATGAGCAGTTCTTC
V: TRBV15; J: TRBJ1-2; size: NA; length: 16; D: NA; CDR3: CATSRDSRTVVYGYTF; DNA: TGTGCCACCAGCAGAGATTCCCGGACAGTCGTCTATGGCTACACCTTC
V: TRBV10-3; J: TRBJ1-2; size: NA; length: 15; D: NA; CDR3: CAINTPDSENYGYTF; DNA: TGTGCCATAAACACTCCGGACAGTGAAAACTATGGCTACACCTTC
V: TRBV18; J: TRBJ1-5; size: NA; length: 12; D: NA; CDR3: CASSPDTQPQHF; DNA: TGTGCCAGCTCACCGGACACTCAGCCCCAGCATTTT
V: TRBV4-2; J: TRBJ2-3; size: NA; length: 20; D: TRBD2; CDR3: CASSQSQAASGSASTDTQYF; DNA: TGTGCCAGCAGCCAATCCCAGGCGGCTAGCGGGAGTGCTAGCACAGATACGCAGTATTTT
V: TRBV9; J: TRBJ2-1; size: few; length: 15; D: TRBD2; CDR3: CASSVVGSGNYEQFF; DNA: TGTGCCAGCAGCGTAGTCGGTAGCGGGAACTATGAGCAGTTCTTC
V: TRBV27; J: TRBJ2-5; size: NA; length: 13; D: TRBD2; CDR3: CASSSGGRETQYF; DNA: TGTGCCAGCAGTTCGGGGGGGCGGGAGACCCAGTACTTC
V: TRBV15; J: TRBJ2-3; size: NA; length: 16; D: NA; CDR3: CATSRDPGGDTDTQYF; DNA: TGTGCCACCAGCAGAGATCCCGGGGGAGACACAGATACGCAGTATTTT
V: TRBV11-3; J: TRBJ2-1; size: once; length: 15; D: NA; CDR3: CASSFRTGRENEQFF; DNA: TGTGCCAGCAGCTTTCGGACTGGCCGAGAAAATGAGCAGTTCTTC
V: TRBV2; J: TRBJ2-5; size: NA; length: 12; D: NA; CDR3: CASRLGTETQYF; DNA: TGTGCCAGCCGACTAGGTACGGAGACCCAGTACTTC
V: TRBV4-3; J: TRBJ1-2; size: NA; length: 13; D: NA; CDR3: CASSHGVGYGYTF; DNA: TGCGCCAGCAGCCACGGGGTGGGCTATGGCTACACCTTC
V: TRBV28; J: TRBJ2-1; size: once; length: 15; D: TRBD2; CDR3: CASSLTSGLGHEQFF; DNA: TGTGCCAGCAGTTTGACTAGCGGACTAGGACATGAGCAGTTCTTC
V: TRBV19; J: TRBJ2-1; size: NA; length: 12; D: TRBD1; CDR3: CASSIPGQGQFF; DNA: TGTGCCAGTAGTATTCCTGGACAGGGGCAGTTCTTC
V: TRBV2; J: TRBJ1-1; size: once; length: 19; D: TRBD1; CDR3: CASSLPRDRATLVNTEAFF; DNA: TGTGCCAGCAGTTTACCCCGGGACAGGGCCACCCTTGTGAACACTGAAGCTTTCTTT
V: TRBV9; J: TRBJ1-1; size: NA; length: 16; D: NA; CDR3: CASSVGGGLLNTEAFF; DNA: TGTGCCAGCAGCGTAGGAGGAGGTCTTCTGAACACTGAAGCTTTCTTT
V: TRBV12-5; J: TRBJ1-1; size: NA; length: 13; D: NA; CDR3: CASGIQENTEAFF; DNA: TGTGCTAGTGGCATACAGGAGAACACTGAAGCTTTCTTT
V: TRBV6-5; J: TRBJ2-5; size: NA; length: 15; D: TRBD2; CDR3: CASSPPAGGRETQYF; DNA: TGTGCCAGCAGTCCCCCTGCGGGGGGGCGGGAGACCCAGTACTTC
V: TRBV3-1/TRBV3-2; J: TRBJ1-1; size: NA; length: 15; D: TRBD1; CDR3: CASSQGGGFGTEAFF; DNA: TGTGCCAGCAGCCAAGGAGGGGGCTTCGGCACTGAAGCTTTCTTT
V: TRBV7-2; J: TRBJ2-5; size: NA; length: 13; D: NA; CDR3: CASSSGLQETQYF; DNA: TGTGCCAGCAGCTCGGGACTGCAAGAGACCCAGTACTTC
V: TRBV4-2; J: TRBJ1-1; size: once; length: 14; D: NA; CDR3: CASSQVGGGVGAFF; DNA: TGTGCCAGCAGCCAAGTGGGAGGTGGTGTGGGAGCTTTCTTT
V: TRBV5-1; J: TRBJ2-5; size: NA; length: 15; D: NA; CDR3: CASSLGGGNQETQYF; DNA: TGCGCCAGCAGCTTAGGGGGAGGGAACCAAGAGACCCAGTACTTC
V: TRBV4-1; J: TRBJ1-5; size: few; length: 15; D: TRBD1; CDR3: CASSQDPSGGQPQHF; DNA: TGCGCCAGCAGCCAAGATCCGTCAGGGGGACAGCCCCAGCATTTT
V: TRBV7-3; J: TRBJ2-1; size: NA; length: 17; D: NA; CDR3: CASSSSGGVSGGGSLFF; DNA: TGTGCCAGCAGCAGCTCAGGGGGCGTAAGTGGTGGCGGGAGTCTGTTCTTC
V: TRBV18; J: TRBJ1-5; size: NA; length: 15; D: NA; CDR3: CASSPQGGGNQPQHF; DNA: TGTGCCAGCTCACCGCAGGGTGGGGGCAATCAGCCCCAGCATTTT
V: TRBV2; J: TRBJ1-2; size: NA; length: 15; D: NA; CDR3: CASRPGQGGYYGYTF; DNA: TGTGCCAGCAGACCCGGGCAGGGCGGCTACTATGGCTACACCTTC
V: TRBV4-1; J: TRBJ1-1; size: NA; length: 16; D: TRBD1; CDR3: CASSQFQDRAGTEAFF; DNA: TGCGCCAGCAGCCAATTTCAGGACAGGGCCGGCACTGAAGCTTTCTTT
V: TRBV5-1; J: TRBJ2-5; size: NA; length: 16; D: NA; CDR3: CASSLARTTPKETQYF; DNA: TGCGCCAGCAGCTTGGCCCGGACAACTCCTAAGGAGACCCAGTACTTC
V: TRBV28; J: TRBJ2-5; size: NA; length: 17; D: NA; CDR3: CASSLWRGGDTRETQYF; DNA: TGTGCCAGCAGTTTATGGAGGGGAGGGGACACAAGGGAGACCCAGTACTTC
V: TRBV28; J: TRBJ2-2; size: NA; length: 15; D: NA; CDR3: CASTLASFYTGELFF; DNA: TGTGCCAGCACCCTGGCTAGCTTTTACACCGGGGAGCTGTTTTTT
V: TRBV19; J: TRBJ1-2; size: NA; length: 15; D: TRBD1; CDR3: CASSRATGESYGYTF; DNA: TGTGCCAGTAGTAGGGCTACAGGGGAAAGCTATGGCTACACCTTC
V: TRBV7-2; J: TRBJ1-2; size: NA; length: 13; D: TRBD1; CDR3: CASSLDREYGYTF; DNA: TGTGCCAGCAGCCTGGACAGGGAGTATGGCTACACCTTC
V: TRBV5-6; J: TRBJ1-1; size: NA; length: 13; D: NA; CDR3: CASSSISRQKAFF; DNA: TGTGCCAGCAGCTCTATATCGAGGCAGAAAGCTTTCTTT
V: TRBV11-2; J: TRBJ2-7; size: once; length: 14; D: NA; CDR3: CASSLDPTAYEQYF; DNA: TGTGCCAGCAGCTTAGACCCAACAGCCTACGAGCAGTACTTC
V: TRBV24-1; J: TRBJ1-5; size: NA; length: 16; D: TRBD1; CDR3: CATSGAGQGDNQPQHF; DNA: TGTGCCACCAGTGGGGCGGGACAGGGAGACAATCAGCCCCAGCATTTT
V: TRBV29-1; J: TRBJ1-2; size: NA; length: 13; D: TRBD1; CDR3: CSVRDRGDYGYTF; DNA: TGCAGCGTTAGGGACAGGGGAGACTATGGCTACACCTTC
V: TRBV5-1; J: TRBJ1-6; size: NA; length: 14; D: NA; CDR3: CASSLGGGISPLHF; DNA: TGCGCCAGCAGCTTGGGAGGGGGAATTTCACCCCTCCACTTT
V: TRBV13; J: TRBJ2-7; size: NA; length: 14; D: TRBD2; CDR3: CASSPSGRPYEQYF; DNA: TGTGCCAGCAGCCCCAGCGGGAGGCCTTACGAGCAGTACTTC
V: TRBV19; J: TRBJ2-3; size: NA; length: 15; D: TRBD2; CDR3: CASSTGLAGGDTQYF; DNA: TGTGCCAGTAGTACCGGACTAGCGGGAGGGGATACGCAGTATTTT
V: TRBV30; J: TRBJ1-5; size: once; length: 14; D: TRBD1; CDR3: CAWSPGTGNQPQHF; DNA: TGTGCCTGGAGTCCGGGGACAGGGAATCAGCCCCAGCATTTT